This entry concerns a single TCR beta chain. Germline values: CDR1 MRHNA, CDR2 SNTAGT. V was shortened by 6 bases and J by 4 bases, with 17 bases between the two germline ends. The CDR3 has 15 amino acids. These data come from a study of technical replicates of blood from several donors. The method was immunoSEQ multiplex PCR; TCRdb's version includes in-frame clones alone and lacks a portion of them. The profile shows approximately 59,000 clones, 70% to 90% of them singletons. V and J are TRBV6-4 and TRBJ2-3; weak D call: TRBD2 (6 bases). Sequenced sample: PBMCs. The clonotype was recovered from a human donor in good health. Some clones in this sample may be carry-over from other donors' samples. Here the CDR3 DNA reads TGTGCCAGCAGCCCGAACCCTAGCGACCCAGATACGCAGTATTTT. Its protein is CASSPNPSDPDTQYF.